This TCR beta chain was retrieved from a study of OX40 agonist ivuxolimab in advanced cancers. V was clipped by 7 bases and J by 4 bases, with 15 bases between them. The germline gives CDR1 MNHEY, CDR2 SVGAGI. The CDR3 loop spans 14 amino acids. Clones were read by immunoSEQ multiplex PCR, and TCRdb kept only the in-frame ones, dropping some. The table includes 70,000 to 75,000 clones, around 90% detected once. This clone came up once. Blood was sampled at baseline, cycle 4 day 1, and cycle 7 day 1. This chain links TRBV6-5 with TRBJ2-3; a possible D gene is TRBD2 (6 bases). The receptor comes from an adult with an advanced solid tumor such as melanoma, head and neck, liver or kidney cancer. This specimen consisted of CD4+ or CD8+ T cells sorted from blood, obtained in a trial of the OX40 agonist ivuxolimab. The CDR3 nucleotides are TGTGCCAGCAACAGACTAGGAGGTCCAGATACGCAGTATTTT. Protein product: CASNRLGGPDTQYF.